This entry concerns a single TCR beta chain. The antigen remains undetermined. The data were taken from a study of cytomegalovirus exposure and HLA in healthy donors. PCR was performed using 60 Vbeta and 13 Jbeta primers. The data were produced by immunoSEQ multiplex PCR, yet TCRdb's version contains in-frame clones alone and is incomplete. There are 95,000 to 150,000 clones in the sample; roughly 80% occur only once, and less than 2.5% lies in the top ten. Whole-study findings and limits: In vitro confirmation showed a few CMV-associated chains to be CMV antigen specific. There were some public TCRs occurring in many donors, but most TCR sequences were rare. Reported findings show TCR beta sequences accurately forecast HLA-A and HLA-B alleles in most subjects.

The CDR3 loop spans 15 amino acids. The germline V gene has CDR1 SGHNT and CDR2 YYREEE (reference sequence). V was cut by 4 bases and J by 9 bases, with 19 bases left in between. This receptor was obtained from a man aged 25 to 40 in good health and CMV-seronegative. The sample was PBMCs. The gene calls are TRBV5-4 and TRBJ2-2; TRBD2 is a possible D gene (6 bases). The CDR3, as DNA: TGTGCCAGCAGCAAGGACGGGGGATGGAACCGGGAGCTGTTTTTT. As protein: CASSKDGGWNRELFF.